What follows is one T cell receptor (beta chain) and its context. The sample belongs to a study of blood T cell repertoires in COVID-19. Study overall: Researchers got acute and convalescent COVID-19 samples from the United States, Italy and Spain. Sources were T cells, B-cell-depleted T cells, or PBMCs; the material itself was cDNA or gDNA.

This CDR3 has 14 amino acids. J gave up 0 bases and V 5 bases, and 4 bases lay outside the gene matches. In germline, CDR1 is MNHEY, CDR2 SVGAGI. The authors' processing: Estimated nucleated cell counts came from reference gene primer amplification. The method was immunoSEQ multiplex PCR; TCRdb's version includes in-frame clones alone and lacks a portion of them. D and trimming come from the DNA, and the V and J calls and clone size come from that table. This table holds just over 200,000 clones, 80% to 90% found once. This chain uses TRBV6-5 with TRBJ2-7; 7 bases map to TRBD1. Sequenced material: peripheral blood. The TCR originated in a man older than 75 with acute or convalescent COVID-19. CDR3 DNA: TGTGCCAGCAGTCCCCGGGACAGCTCCTACGAGCAGTACTTC. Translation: CASSPRDSSYEQYF.